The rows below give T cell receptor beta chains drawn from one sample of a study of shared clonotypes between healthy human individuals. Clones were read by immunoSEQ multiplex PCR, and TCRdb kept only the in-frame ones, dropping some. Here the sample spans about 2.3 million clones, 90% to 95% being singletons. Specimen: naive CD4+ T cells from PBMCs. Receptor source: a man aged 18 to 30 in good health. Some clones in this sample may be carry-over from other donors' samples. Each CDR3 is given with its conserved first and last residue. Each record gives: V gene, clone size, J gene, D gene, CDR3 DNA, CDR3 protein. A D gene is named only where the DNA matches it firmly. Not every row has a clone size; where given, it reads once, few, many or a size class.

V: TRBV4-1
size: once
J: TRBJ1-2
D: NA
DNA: TGCGCCAGCAGCCACCTTAACCGCCAGGGGAATGGCTACACCTTC
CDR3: CASSHLNRQGNGYTF

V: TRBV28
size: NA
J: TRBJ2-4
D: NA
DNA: TGTGCCAGCAGTCGATATACAACAGGAGGAGCCAAAAACATTCAGTACTTC
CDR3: CASSRYTTGGAKNIQYF

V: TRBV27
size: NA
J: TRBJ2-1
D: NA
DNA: TGTGCCAGCAGTTTCGGGACAACCGATAGCTCCTACAATGAGCAGTTCTTC
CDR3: CASSFGTTDSSYNEQFF

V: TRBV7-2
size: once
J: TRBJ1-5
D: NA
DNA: TGTGCCAGCAGAAGGGAAAGCAATCAGCCCCAGCATTTT
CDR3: CASRRESNQPQHF

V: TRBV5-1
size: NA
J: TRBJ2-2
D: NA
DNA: TGCGCCAGCAGCTTGATCACAGGAGGGAACACCGGGGAGCTGTTTTTT
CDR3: CASSLITGGNTGELFF

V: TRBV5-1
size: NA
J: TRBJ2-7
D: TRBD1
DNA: TGCGCCAGCAGGGGGGGGACAGGGACCTCCTACGAGCAGTACTTC
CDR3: CASRGGTGTSYEQYF

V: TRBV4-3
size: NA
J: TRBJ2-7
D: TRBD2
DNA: TGCGCCAGCAGCCAAGAGAGCCTAGCGGGAGGAAAGCAGTACTTC
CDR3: CASSQESLAGGKQYF

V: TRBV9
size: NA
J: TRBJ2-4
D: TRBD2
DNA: TGTGCCAGCAGCGGGGCGGTAGCGGGAGGGAAGGAAGACATTCAGTACTTC
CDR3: CASSGAVAGGKEDIQYF

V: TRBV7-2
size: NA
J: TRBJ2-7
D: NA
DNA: TGTGCCAGCAGCTTAGCTTCTACTGCCTACGAGCAGTACTTC
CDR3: CASSLASTAYEQYF

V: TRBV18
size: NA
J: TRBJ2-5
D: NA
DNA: TGTGCCAGCTCACCACTTTTGCAGACAAGAGGGGGGACCCAGTACTTC
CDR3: CASSPLLQTRGGTQYF

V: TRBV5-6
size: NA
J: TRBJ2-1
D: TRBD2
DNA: TGTGCCAGCAGCGTAAGCGGGAGGCGCTCCTACAATGAGCAGTTCTTC
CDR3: CASSVSGRRSYNEQFF

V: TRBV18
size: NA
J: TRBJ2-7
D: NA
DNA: TGTGCCAGCTCACCTTTGGGAGACAGGGAGCAGTACTTC
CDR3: CASSPLGDREQYF

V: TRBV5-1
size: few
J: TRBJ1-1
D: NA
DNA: TGCGCCAGCAGCTTCCAATCGGGCACTGAAGCTTTCTTT
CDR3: CASSFQSGTEAFF

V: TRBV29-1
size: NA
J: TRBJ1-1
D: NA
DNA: TGCAGCGTAAAGGGACCAATGAACACTGAAGCTTTCTTT
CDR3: CSVKGPMNTEAFF

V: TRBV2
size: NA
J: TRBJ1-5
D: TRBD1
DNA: TGTGCCAGCAGTGGACAGGGGGGACATAGCAATCAGCCCCAGCATTTT
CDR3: CASSGQGGHSNQPQHF

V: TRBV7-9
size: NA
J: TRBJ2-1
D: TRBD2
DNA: TGTGCCAGCAGCTCCGGGGGGAGGGCGGAGAGCTCCTACAATGAGCAGTTCTTC
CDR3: CASSSGGRAESSYNEQFF

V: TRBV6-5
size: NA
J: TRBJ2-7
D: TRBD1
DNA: TGTGCCAGCAGCCCGGACAGGGTCGAGCAGTACTTC
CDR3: CASSPDRVEQYF

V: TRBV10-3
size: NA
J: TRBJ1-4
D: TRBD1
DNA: TGTGCCATCAGTGAGTCCCGGGACAGGGGGCCTAGGGAAAAACTGTTTTTT
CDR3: CAISESRDRGPREKLFF

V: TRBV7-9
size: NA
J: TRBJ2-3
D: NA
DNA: TGTGCCAGCAGCTTAGAATTGGATACGCAGTATTTT
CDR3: CASSLELDTQYF

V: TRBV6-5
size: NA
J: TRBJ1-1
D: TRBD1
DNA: TGTGCCAGCAGCAACGACAGGGGGCGAGGGGAAGCTTTCTTT
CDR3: CASSNDRGRGEAFF

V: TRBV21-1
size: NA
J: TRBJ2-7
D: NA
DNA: TGTGCCAGCAGCACCTCGGACGGAGGCCCCGCCTACGAGCAGTACTTC
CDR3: CASSTSDGGPAYEQYF

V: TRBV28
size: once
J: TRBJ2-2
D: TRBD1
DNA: TGTGCCAGCAGGCCCTGGACAGGGGTCGCCGGGGAGCTGTTTTTT
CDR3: CASRPWTGVAGELFF

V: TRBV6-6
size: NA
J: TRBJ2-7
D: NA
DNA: TGTGCCAGCAGTTCCGGCCAGCCGGATAGTCAGCAGTACTTC
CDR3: CASSSGQPDSQQYF